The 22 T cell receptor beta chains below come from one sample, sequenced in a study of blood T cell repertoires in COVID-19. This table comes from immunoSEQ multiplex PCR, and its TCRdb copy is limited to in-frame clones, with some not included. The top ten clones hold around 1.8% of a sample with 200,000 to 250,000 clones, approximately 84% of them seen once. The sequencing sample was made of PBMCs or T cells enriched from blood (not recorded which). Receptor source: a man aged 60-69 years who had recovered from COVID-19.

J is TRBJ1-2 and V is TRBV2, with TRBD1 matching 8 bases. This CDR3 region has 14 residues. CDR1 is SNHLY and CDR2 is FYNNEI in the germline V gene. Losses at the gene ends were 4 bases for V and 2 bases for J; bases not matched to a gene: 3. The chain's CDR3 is CASSARTGNYGYTF. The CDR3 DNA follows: TGTGCCAGCAGTGCTAGGACAGGGAACTATGGCTACACCTTC. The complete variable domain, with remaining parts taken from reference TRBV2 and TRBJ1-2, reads EPEVTQTPSHQVTQMGQEVILRCVPISNHLYFYWYRQILGQKVEFLVSFYNNEISEKSEIFDDQFSVERPDGSNFTLKIRSTKLEDSAMYFCASSARTGNYGYTFGSGTRLTVV.

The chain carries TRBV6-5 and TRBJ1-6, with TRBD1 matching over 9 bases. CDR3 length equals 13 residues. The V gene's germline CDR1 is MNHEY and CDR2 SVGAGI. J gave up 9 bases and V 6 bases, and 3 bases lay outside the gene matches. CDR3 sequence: CASRGQGFSPLHF. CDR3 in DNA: TGTGCCAGCAGGGGACAGGGATTTTCACCCCTCCACTTT.

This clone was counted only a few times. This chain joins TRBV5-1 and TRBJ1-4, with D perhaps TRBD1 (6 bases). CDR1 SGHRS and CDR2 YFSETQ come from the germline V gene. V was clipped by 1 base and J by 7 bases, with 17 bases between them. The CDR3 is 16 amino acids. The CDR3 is CASSLSGNREGEKLFF. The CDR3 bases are TGCGCCAGCAGCTTGAGCGGGAACAGGGAGGGTGAAAAACTGTTTTTT.

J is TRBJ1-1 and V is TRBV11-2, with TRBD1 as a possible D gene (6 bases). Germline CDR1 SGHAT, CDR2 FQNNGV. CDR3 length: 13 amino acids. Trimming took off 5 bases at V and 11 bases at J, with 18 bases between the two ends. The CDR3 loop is CASSLRGGARAFF. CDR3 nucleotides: TGTGCCAGCAGCCTTCGAGGGGGGGCCCGGGCTTTCTTT. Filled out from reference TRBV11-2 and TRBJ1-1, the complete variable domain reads EAGVAQSPRYKIIEKRQSVAFWCNPISGHATLYWYQQILGQGPKLLIQFQNNGVVDDSQLPKDRFSAERLKGVDSTLKIQPAKLEDSAVYLCASSLRGGARAFFGQGTRLTVV.

CDR3 bases: TGTGCCAGCAGCAGTAGGGACAGACCGAACACTGAAGCTTTCTTT. It specifies CASSSRDRPNTEAFF. The V gene is TRBV5-6, the J gene TRBJ1-1; 7 bases agree with TRBD1. Trimming at V came to 4 bases and at J to 1 base, leaving 7 bases not matched to a gene. This CDR3 is built from 15 residues. Germline assignment: CDR1 SGHDT and CDR2 YYEEEE.

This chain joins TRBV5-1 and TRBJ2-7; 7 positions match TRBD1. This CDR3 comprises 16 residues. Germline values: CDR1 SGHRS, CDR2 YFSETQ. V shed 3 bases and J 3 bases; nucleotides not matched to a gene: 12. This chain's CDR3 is CASSYPLTGSHYEQYF. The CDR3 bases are TGCGCCAGCAGCTATCCCTTGACAGGGAGCCACTACGAGCAGTACTTC.

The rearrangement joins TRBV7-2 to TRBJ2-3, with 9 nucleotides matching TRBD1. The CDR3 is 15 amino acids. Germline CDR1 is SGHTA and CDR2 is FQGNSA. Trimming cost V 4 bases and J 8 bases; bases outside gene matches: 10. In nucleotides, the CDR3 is TGTGCCAGCAGCTCACAGGGGGCGAAGGGGAGTACGCAGTATTTT. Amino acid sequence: CASSSQGAKGSTQYF.

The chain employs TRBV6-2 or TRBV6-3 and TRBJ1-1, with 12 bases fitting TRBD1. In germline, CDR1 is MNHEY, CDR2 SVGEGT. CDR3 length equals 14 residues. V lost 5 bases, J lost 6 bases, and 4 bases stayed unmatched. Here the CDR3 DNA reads TGTGCCAGCAGTGGGGGACAGGGGGCCGCTGAAGCTTTCTTT. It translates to CASSGGQGAAEAFF.

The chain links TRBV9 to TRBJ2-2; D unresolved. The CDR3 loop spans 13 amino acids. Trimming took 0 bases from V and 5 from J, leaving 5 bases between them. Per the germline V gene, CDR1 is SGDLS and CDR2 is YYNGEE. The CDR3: CASSVDWTGELFF. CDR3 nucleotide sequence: TGTGCCAGCAGCGTAGACTGGACCGGGGAGCTGTTTTTT.

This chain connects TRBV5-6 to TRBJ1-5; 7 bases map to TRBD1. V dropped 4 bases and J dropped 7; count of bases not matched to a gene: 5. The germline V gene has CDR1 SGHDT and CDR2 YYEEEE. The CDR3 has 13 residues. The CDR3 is CASSTGVGQPQHF. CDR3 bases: TGTGCCAGCAGCACAGGGGTTGGGCAGCCCCAGCATTTT.

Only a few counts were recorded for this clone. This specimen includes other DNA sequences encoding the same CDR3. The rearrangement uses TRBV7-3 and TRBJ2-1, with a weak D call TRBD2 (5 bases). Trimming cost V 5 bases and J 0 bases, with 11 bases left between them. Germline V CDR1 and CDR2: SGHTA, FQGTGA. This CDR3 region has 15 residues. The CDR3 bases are TGTGCCAGCAGCCCCAACCGGGACTCCTACAATGAGCAGTTCTTC. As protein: CASSPNRDSYNEQFF.

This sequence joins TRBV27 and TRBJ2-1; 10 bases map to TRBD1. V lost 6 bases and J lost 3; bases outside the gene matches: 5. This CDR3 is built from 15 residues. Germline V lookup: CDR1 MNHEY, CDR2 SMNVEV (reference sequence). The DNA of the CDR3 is TGTGCCAGCAGCCGGGACAGGGGTTTCTACAATGAGCAGTTCTTC. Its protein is CASSRDRGFYNEQFF.

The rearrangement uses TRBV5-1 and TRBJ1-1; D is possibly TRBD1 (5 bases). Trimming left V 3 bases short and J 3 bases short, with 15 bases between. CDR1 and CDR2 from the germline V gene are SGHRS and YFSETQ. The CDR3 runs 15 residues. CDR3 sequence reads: CASSSHRQFDTEAFF. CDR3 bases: TGCGCCAGCAGCTCTCACAGGCAGTTCGACACTGAAGCTTTCTTT.

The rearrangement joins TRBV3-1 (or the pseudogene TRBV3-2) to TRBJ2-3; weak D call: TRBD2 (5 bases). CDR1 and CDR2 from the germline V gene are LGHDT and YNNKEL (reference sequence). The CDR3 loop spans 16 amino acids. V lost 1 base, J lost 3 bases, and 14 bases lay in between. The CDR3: CASSQARGSFTDTQYF. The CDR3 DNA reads TGTGCCAGCAGCCAAGCCCGGGGAAGCTTTACAGATACGCAGTATTTT.

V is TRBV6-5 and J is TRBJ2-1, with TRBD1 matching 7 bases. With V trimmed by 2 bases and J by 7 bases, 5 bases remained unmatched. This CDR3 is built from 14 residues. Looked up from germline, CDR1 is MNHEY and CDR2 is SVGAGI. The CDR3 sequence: CASSYQGVVNEQFF. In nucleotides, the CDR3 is TGTGCCAGCAGTTACCAGGGGGTTGTAAATGAGCAGTTCTTC.

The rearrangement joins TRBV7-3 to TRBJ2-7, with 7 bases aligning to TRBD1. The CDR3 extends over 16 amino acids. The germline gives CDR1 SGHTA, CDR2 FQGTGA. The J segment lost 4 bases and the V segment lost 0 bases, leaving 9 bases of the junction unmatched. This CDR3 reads CASSLTGQEPPYEQYF. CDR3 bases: TGTGCCAGCAGCTTAACCGGACAGGAACCCCCTTACGAGCAGTACTTC.

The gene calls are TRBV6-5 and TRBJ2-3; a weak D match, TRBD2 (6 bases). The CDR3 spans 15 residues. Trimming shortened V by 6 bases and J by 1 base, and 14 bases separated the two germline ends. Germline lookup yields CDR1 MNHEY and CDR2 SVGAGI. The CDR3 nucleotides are TGTGCCAGCAGCCTCGGGGGAGCGGGCACAGATACGCAGTATTTT. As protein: CASSLGGAGTDTQYF.

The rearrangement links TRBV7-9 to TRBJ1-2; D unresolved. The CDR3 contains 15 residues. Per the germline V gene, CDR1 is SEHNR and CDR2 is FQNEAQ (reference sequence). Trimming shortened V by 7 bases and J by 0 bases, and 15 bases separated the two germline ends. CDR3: CASTSYVLTNYGYTF. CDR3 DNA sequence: TGTGCCAGCACCTCTTACGTACTAACTAACTATGGCTACACCTTC.

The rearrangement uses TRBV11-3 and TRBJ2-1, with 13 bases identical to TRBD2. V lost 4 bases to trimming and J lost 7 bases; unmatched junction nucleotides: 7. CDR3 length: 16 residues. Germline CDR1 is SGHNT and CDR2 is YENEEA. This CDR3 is CASSSGLAGAANEQFF. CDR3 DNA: TGTGCCAGCAGCTCCGGACTAGCGGGGGCAGCAAATGAGCAGTTCTTC.

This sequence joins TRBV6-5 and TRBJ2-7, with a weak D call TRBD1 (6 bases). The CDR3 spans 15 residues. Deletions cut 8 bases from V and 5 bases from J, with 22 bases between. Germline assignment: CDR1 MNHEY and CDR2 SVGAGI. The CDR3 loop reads CASAKKGEKGHEQYF. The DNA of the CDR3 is TGTGCCAGCGCCAAAAAGGGGGAAAAGGGGCACGAGCAGTACTTC.

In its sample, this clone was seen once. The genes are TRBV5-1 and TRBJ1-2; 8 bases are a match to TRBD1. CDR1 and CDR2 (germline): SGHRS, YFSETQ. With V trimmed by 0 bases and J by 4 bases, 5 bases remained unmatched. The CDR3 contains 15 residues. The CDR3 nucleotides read TGCGCCAGCAGCTTGGGACAGGGGAATGCCTATGGCTACACCTTC. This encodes CASSLGQGNAYGYTF.

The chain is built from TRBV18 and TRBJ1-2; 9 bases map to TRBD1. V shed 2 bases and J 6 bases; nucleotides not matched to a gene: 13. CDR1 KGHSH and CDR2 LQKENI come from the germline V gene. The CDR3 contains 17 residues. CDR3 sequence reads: CASSPSGPGQGRNGYTF. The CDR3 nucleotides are TGTGCCAGCTCACCATCAGGACCGGGACAGGGAAGAAATGGCTACACCTTC.